The 27 T cell receptor beta chains below come from one sample, sequenced in a study of T cell responses to AZD1222 COVID-19 vaccine. The repertoire was sequenced with immunoSEQ multiplex PCR; TCRdb's copy has only in-frame clones and lacks some. This table holds 100,000 to 150,000 clones, around 90% found once. Sequenced here: peripheral blood, sampled on day 0 of AZD1222 vaccination. The receptors stem from an adult in good health.

This clone showed up just once. The rearrangement links TRBV28 to TRBJ2-5, with D tentatively TRBD1 or TRBD2 (5 bases each). The germline V gene has CDR1 MDHEN and CDR2 SYDVKM. V was trimmed by 7 bases and J by 7 bases, leaving 10 bases between them. This CDR3 has 11 residues. The DNA of the CDR3 is TGTGCCAGCACCGAGGGGCGGACCCAGTACTTC. Encoded protein: CASTEGRTQYF.

The gene calls are TRBV24-1 and TRBJ2-1; 9 nucleotides line up with TRBD2. The CDR3 is 16 residues long. The V and J ends lost 4 bases and 4 bases, in that order; junction bases with no gene match: 7. Germline values: CDR1 KGHDR, CDR2 SFDVKD. The CDR3 is CATSEVSGGPYNEQFF. In DNA form, the CDR3 reads TGTGCCACCAGTGAAGTGAGCGGGGGGCCATACAATGAGCAGTTCTTC.

V usage is TRBV15 and J usage is TRBJ2-4; D perhaps matches TRBD2 (5 bases). Looked up from germline, CDR1 is LNHNV and CDR2 is YYDKDF (reference sequence). V was cut by 1 base and J by 1 base, with 5 bases left in between. The CDR3 consists of 14 residues. DNA for the CDR3: TGTGCCACCAGCAGAGGAGGGGCCAAAAACATTCAGTACTTC. Amino acids: CATSRGGAKNIQYF.

This rearrangement joins TRBV5-1 to TRBJ1-5; TRBD1 matches 8 bases. In germline, CDR1 is SGHRS, CDR2 YFSETQ. J was trimmed by 7 bases and V by 2 bases; bases with no gene match: 5. The CDR3 runs 14 residues. CDR3: CASSLGQGEQPQHF. The CDR3 nucleotides read TGCGCCAGCAGCTTAGGACAGGGCGAGCAGCCCCAGCATTTT.

The chain recombines TRBV5-5 with TRBJ1-4; D uncertain. Between the trimmed V and J ends, which lost 0 bases and 6 bases, there was a span of 6 bases. There are 13 residues in the CDR3. CDR1 is SGHKS and CDR2 is YYEKEE in the germline V gene (reference sequence). The CDR3 bases are TGTGCCAGCAGCTTGGCCGGGGATGAAAAACTGTTTTTT. Translation gives CASSLAGDEKLFF.

V and J are TRBV5-1 and TRBJ1-5; 9 positions match TRBD1. The CDR3 totals 16 residues. V shed 4 bases, J shed 5 bases, and the junction held 10 bases outside the gene matches. The germline V gene has CDR1 SGHRS and CDR2 YFSETQ. The CDR3 nucleotides are TGCGCCAGCAGCCCGGGACAGGGATCAGGGGATCAGCCCCAGCATTTT. Translation: CASSPGQGSGDQPQHF.

The V call is TRBV18, the J call TRBJ1-1, with D maybe TRBD1 (5 bases). The CDR3 sequence is 13 residues long. Germline CDR1 reads KGHSH; CDR2 reads LQKENI. Trimming took 2 bases from V and 8 from J, leaving 12 bases between them. CDR3 nucleotide sequence: TGTGCCAGCTCACCAAAGGGAGGGGTAGAAGCTTTCTTT. Residues: CASSPKGGVEAFF.

The chain joins TRBV9 to TRBJ2-7, with 11 bases that match TRBD2. There are 15 residues in the CDR3. CDR1 is SGDLS, CDR2 YYNGEE, per germline. After removal of 3 bases from V and 0 bases from J, the junction contained 2 bases not matched to a gene. CDR3 in amino acids: CASSEGLAASYEQYF. CDR3 bases: TGTGCCAGCAGCGAGGGACTAGCGGCCTCCTACGAGCAGTACTTC.

The genes are TRBV5-4 and TRBJ1-2; D might be TRBD1 (5 bases). Germline V gene data show CDR1 as SGHNT and CDR2 as YYREEE (reference sequence). Trimming stripped 2 bases from V and 2 bases from J, with 13 bases between. The CDR3 loop spans 15 amino acids. This CDR3 is CASSLGTSANYGYTF. The CDR3 nucleotides are TGTGCCAGCAGCTTAGGGACCTCCGCCAACTATGGCTACACCTTC.

For this clone: The junction does not match germline at one end; this may be a read error. This chain connects TRBV5-5 to TRBJ1-3; D gene uncertain. CDR1 is SGHKS and CDR2 is YYEKEE in the germline V gene (reference sequence). CDR3 length equals 13 residues. Here the CDR3 DNA reads TGTGCCAGCAGCTTAGAGTCTGAAAACACCATATATTTT. Its protein is CASSLESENTIYF. The full variable domain, rest sourced from reference TRBV5-5 and TRBJ1-3, is DAGVTQSPTHLIKTRGQQVTLRCSPISGHKSVSWYQQVLGQGPQFIFQYYEKEERGRGNFPDRFSARQFPNYSSELNVNALLLGDSALYLCASSLESENTIYFGEGSWLTVV.

This chain joins TRBV2 and TRBJ1-2; D is unclear. V shed 0 bases and J shed 4 bases, with 12 bases lying between them. Germline V CDR1 and CDR2: SNHLY, FYNNEI. This CDR3 comprises 15 residues. CDR3 protein: CASSEARAEGYGYTF. The DNA for the CDR3 is TGTGCCAGCAGTGAAGCGAGGGCGGAGGGCTATGGCTACACCTTC.

This chain connects TRBV28 to TRBJ1-1, with D hard to call. CDR3 length: 14 residues. Looked up from germline, CDR1 is MDHEN and CDR2 is SYDVKM. Trimming took 7 bases from V and 11 from J, leaving 23 bases between them. The DNA of the CDR3 is TGTGCCAGCACCCCCCCGGGGTCGGGCCGTGCTGCTTTCTTT. Translating gives CASTPPGSGRAAFF.

The V and J genes are TRBV16 and TRBJ2-7; D might be TRBD2 (5 bases). Germline V gene lookup returns CDR1 KGHSY and CDR2 FQNENV. Trimming shortened V by 2 bases and J by 4 bases, and 12 bases separated the two germline ends. The CDR3 consists of 14 residues. CDR3 nucleotides: TGTGCCAGCAGCCAAGTCGATCGAGGGTACGAGCAGTACTTC. Protein: CASSQVDRGYEQYF.

The chain combines TRBV30 with TRBJ1-2; D gene uncertain. This CDR3 spans 12 amino acids. Germline V CDR1 and CDR2: GTSNPN, SVGIG (reference sequence). Trimming shortened V by 4 bases and J by 4 bases, and 10 bases separated the two germline ends. The CDR3 loop reads CAWTQSPYGYTF. Here the CDR3 DNA reads TGTGCCTGGACACAGAGCCCCTATGGCTACACCTTC.

The gene calls are TRBV11-3 and TRBJ2-2, with TRBD2 identical over 14 bases. J gave up 5 bases and V 5 bases, and 4 bases lay outside the gene matches. This CDR3 comprises 16 residues. The germline CDR1 and CDR2 sequences are SGHNT and YENEEA. The CDR3 loop reads CASSTGTSGRTGELFF. In DNA form, the CDR3 reads TGTGCCAGCAGCACCGGGACTAGCGGGAGAACCGGGGAGCTGTTTTTT.

This sequence joins TRBV27 and TRBJ2-1, with 11 bases matching TRBD2. The CDR3 has 17 amino acids. From germline, CDR1 is MNHEY and CDR2 SMNVEV (reference sequence). J was trimmed by 3 bases and V by 3 bases; bases with no gene match: 7. CDR3 sequence reads: CASSFLTGTSGYNEQFF. CDR3 DNA sequence: TGTGCCAGCAGTTTCCTCACCGGGACTAGCGGCTACAATGAGCAGTTCTTC.

The genes are TRBV5-6 and TRBJ2-6, with unresolved D. Germline V gene lookup returns CDR1 SGHDT and CDR2 YYEEEE. This CDR3 is built from 15 residues. With 3 bases removed from V and 1 base from J, the gap between germline ends came to 8 bases. The CDR3 is CASSYAPSGANVLTF. The CDR3, as DNA: TGTGCCAGCAGCTACGCACCGTCTGGGGCCAACGTCCTGACTTTC.

This sequence joins TRBV3-1 (or the pseudogene TRBV3-2) and TRBJ2-3; TRBD1 matches at 7 bases. The V and J ends lost 1 base and 1 base, in that order; junction bases with no gene match: 8. Germline V lookup: CDR1 LGHDT, CDR2 YNNKEL (reference sequence). The CDR3 has 17 residues. The CDR3 DNA reads TGTGCCAGCAGCCAAGCACTGAGGGGGCCGGGCACAGATACGCAGTATTTT. Its protein is CASSQALRGPGTDTQYF.

V usage is TRBV7-2 and J usage is TRBJ1-5, with a tentative D call TRBD1 (5 bases). The CDR3 is 17 amino acids. With 4 bases removed from V and 5 bases from J, the gap between germline ends came to 21 bases. Per the germline V gene, CDR1 is SGHTA and CDR2 is FQGNSA. The CDR3 region is CASSSRVVPGGHQPQHF. CDR3 bases: TGTGCCAGCAGCTCCCGGGTCGTTCCTGGGGGACATCAGCCCCAGCATTTT.

The DNA for the CDR3 is TGTGCCAGCAGTGGGCCTAGCGGGACCTACGAGCAGTACTTC. Protein sequence: CASSGPSGTYEQYF. The rearrangement joins TRBV28 to TRBJ2-7; 9 bases fit TRBD2. The CDR3 contains 14 residues. Trimming removed 5 bases from V and 2 bases from J; junction bases left unmatched: 4. Germline CDR1 MDHEN, CDR2 SYDVKM.

The rearrangement links TRBV2 to TRBJ1-2; possible D gene TRBD1, 5 bases. The CDR3 contains 13 residues. CDR1 is SNHLY, CDR2 FYNNEI, per germline. V dropped 3 bases and J dropped 4 bases, with 9 bases sitting between them. The chain's CDR3 is CASSESGLYGYTF. The CDR3 coding sequence is TGTGCCAGCAGTGAGTCGGGACTCTATGGCTACACCTTC.

This chain joins TRBV5-1 and TRBJ2-3; D unclear. CDR1 and CDR2 from the germline V gene are SGHRS and YFSETQ. V was trimmed by 7 bases and J by 0 bases, leaving 9 bases between them. This CDR3 is 13 amino acids long. CDR3: CASGPSSTDTQYF. The DNA of the CDR3 is TGCGCCAGCGGGCCTTCTAGCACAGATACGCAGTATTTT.

This chain connects TRBV6-5 to TRBJ2-7; no clear D gene. Germline V CDR1 and CDR2: MNHEY, SVGAGI. V was cut by 0 bases and J by 3 bases, with 9 bases left in between. The CDR3 runs 14 residues. The CDR3 DNA is TGTGCCAGCAGTTACTCGGCACAGTTCTACGAGCAGTACTTC. It yields the protein CASSYSAQFYEQYF.

This clone was seen just once. The rearrangement links TRBV19 to TRBJ1-5; no clear D gene. This CDR3 is built from 13 residues. CDR1 is LNHDA, CDR2 SQIVND, per germline (reference sequence). Trimming stripped 5 bases from V and 8 bases from J, with 13 bases between. CDR3: CASSPEGRKPQHF. The CDR3 nucleotides are TGTGCCAGTAGTCCGGAAGGGAGAAAGCCCCAGCATTTT.

This chain links TRBV4-1 with TRBJ2-7, with D maybe TRBD2 (6 bases). V shed 4 bases and J shed 3 bases, with 16 bases lying between them. Germline V lookup: CDR1 MGHRA, CDR2 YSYEKL. This CDR3 is 15 amino acids long. Here the CDR3 reads CASSPGARDFYEQYF. CDR3 DNA: TGCGCCAGCAGCCCCGGGGCTAGGGACTTCTACGAGCAGTACTTC.

This sequence joins TRBV10-1 and TRBJ1-2; D remains unclear. The CDR3 is 13 amino acids. Germline V gene sequence: CDR1 WNHNN, CDR2 SYGVQD (reference sequence). V was trimmed by 5 bases and J by 8 bases, leaving 15 bases between them. CDR3 sequence (DNA): TGCGCCAGCAGTAGCTTCAGGAACGGGGGCTACACCTTC. Protein product: CASSSFRNGGYTF.

In nucleotides, the CDR3 is TGTGCCAGCAGCGTAAAGGCAGGGAACTCCTACGAGCAGTACTTC. Its protein product is CASSVKAGNSYEQYF. The chain employs TRBV9 and TRBJ2-7; TRBD1 is a possible D gene (5 bases). The CDR3 is 15 residues long. Trimming removed 1 base from V and 0 bases from J, with 11 bases in between. Germline CDR1 SGDLS, CDR2 YYNGEE. The complete variable domain, with remaining parts taken from reference TRBV9 and TRBJ2-7, reads DSGVTQTPKHLITATGQRVTLRCSPRSGDLSVYWYQQSLDQGLQFLIQYYNGEERAKGNILERFSAQQFPDLHSELNLSSLELGDSALYFCASSVKAGNSYEQYFGPGTRLTVT.